This TCR beta chain was identified in a study of CD8 T cells in ankylosing spondylitis. Regarding the study as a whole: Characteristic of ankylosing spondylitis blood, it appeared, was a TCR beta motif comprising fewer than 10 highly homologous variants. Earlier reports found some motif variants in synovial fluid and blood in reactive arthritis. Matched ankylosing spondylitis synovial fluid reportedly showed significant enrichment of disease-linked clones.

Using quantitative 5'-RACE with molecular barcodes, the authors made TCR beta libraries. TCRdb used MiXCR to reprocess the 5' RACE reads, holding one entry per CDR3 protein. Among some 840,000 distinct CDR3 sequences listed, around 11% were seen once. Comment on this clonotype: Antigen: not known.

Germline CDR1 MNHEY, CDR2 SVGAGI. This CDR3 has 14 amino acids. The V end was cut by 3 bases, the J end by 7 bases, with 13 bases between. J is TRBJ2-1 and V is TRBV6-5; D assignment may be TRBD1 or TRBD2 (6 bases each). The sequence was obtained from a male donor with ankylosing spondylitis. Input material: blood, either unsorted or a sorted T cell fraction (not recorded which). CDR3: CASSYGSGANEQFF. CDR3 sequence (DNA): TGTGCCAGCAGTTATGGGTCGGGGGCTAATGAGCAGTTCTTC.